Following are 14 T cell receptor beta chains from one sample sequenced in a study of blood T cell repertoires in COVID-19. Measured with immunoSEQ multiplex PCR; TCRdb has only the in-frame clones, and not every one. The sample holds 300,000 to 450,000 clones; roughly 90% are singletons and the top ten take 3%. Source material: peripheral blood. The receptors shown here come from a woman aged 25 to 39 with COVID-19, enrolled during active disease.

The chain has TRBV7-8 and TRBJ1-1; D is perhaps TRBD1 (6 bases). The germline V gene has CDR1 SGHVS and CDR2 FQNEAQ. V dropped 5 bases and J dropped 0 bases, with 16 bases sitting between them. The CDR3 runs 16 residues. The CDR3 region is CASSERDMRMNTEAFF. CDR3 bases: TGTGCCAGCAGCGAGAGGGACATGAGAATGAACACTGAAGCTTTCTTT.

The chain employs TRBV18 and TRBJ2-2; 7 bases map to TRBD1. V gave up 0 bases and J gave up 6 bases; unmatched junction bases: 22. The CDR3 is made up of 21 amino acids. Germline CDR1 and CDR2: KGHSH and LQKENI. The CDR3 spells CASSPPGPPNDRVGVAGELFF. In DNA form, the CDR3 reads TGTGCCAGCTCACCACCGGGCCCTCCCAACGACAGGGTAGGAGTGGCCGGGGAGCTGTTTTTT. Filled out from reference TRBV18 and TRBJ2-2, the complete variable domain reads NAGVMQNPRHLVRRRGQEARLRCSPMKGHSHVYWYRQLPEEGLKFMVYLQKENIIDESGMPKERFSAEFPKEGPSILRIQQVVRGDSAAYFCASSPPGPPNDRVGVAGELFFGEGSRLTVL.

The chain recombines TRBV19 with TRBJ1-5; D is perhaps TRBD1 (6 bases). CDR1 is LNHDA and CDR2 is SQIVND in the germline V gene (reference sequence). V was shortened by 7 bases and J by 1 base, with 11 bases between the two germline ends. The CDR3 sequence is 14 residues long. This CDR3 is CASINQGSNQPQHF. CDR3 bases: TGTGCCAGTATAAACCAGGGGAGCAATCAGCCCCAGCATTTT.

This clone was recorded once. The gene calls are TRBV30 and TRBJ1-2; 9 positions agree with TRBD1. The V and J ends lost 5 bases and 4 bases, in that order; junction bases with no gene match: 11. The CDR3 has 15 amino acids. Germline V lookup: CDR1 GTSNPN, CDR2 SVGIG (reference sequence). CDR3: CAWGPDRGFGYGYTF. The CDR3 DNA sequence: TGTGCCTGGGGACCGGACAGGGGCTTCGGCTATGGCTACACCTTC.

This chain joins TRBV2 and TRBJ2-1; tentatively, D is TRBD2 (6 bases). The V end was cut by 10 bases, the J end by 1 base, with 17 bases between. This CDR3 is built from 15 residues. Germline CDR1 SNHLY, CDR2 FYNNEI. The CDR3: CATPTRSGSYNEQFF. As DNA, the CDR3 is TGTGCCACTCCGACCCGGAGCGGGTCCTACAATGAGCAGTTCTTC.

The rearrangement uses TRBV6-6 and TRBJ1-5; D might be TRBD1 (6 bases). Trimming removed 5 bases from V and 4 bases from J, with 27 bases in between. Germline-derived CDR1 and CDR2 are MNHNY and SVGAGI (reference sequence). The CDR3 sequence is 19 residues long. CDR3 DNA sequence: TGTGCCAGCAGTCCCCGAGCAGGGGCCATAACCTTGGGTAATCAGCCCCAGCATTTT. It translates to CASSPRAGAITLGNQPQHF.

The chain links TRBV7-2 to TRBJ2-3; D unresolved. The CDR3 is made up of 13 amino acids. V lost 1 base and J 7 bases, leaving 9 bases between the germline ends. Per germline, CDR1 SGHTA and CDR2 FQGNSA. CDR3 protein: CASSLEARYTQYF. CDR3 sequence (DNA): TGTGCCAGCAGCTTAGAGGCCAGGTATACGCAGTATTTT.

The rearrangement links TRBV28 to TRBJ2-1, with D perhaps matching TRBD1 (5 bases). The CDR3 runs to 14 residues. Trimming pared 2 bases from V and 5 bases from J, leaving 10 bases between. Germline values: CDR1 MDHEN, CDR2 SYDVKM. CDR3 sequence (DNA): TGTGCCAGCAGTTTAGGGGCCCCCCACAATGAGCAGTTCTTC. It yields the protein CASSLGAPHNEQFF.

The V call is TRBV5-8, the J call TRBJ2-5; 9 bases map to TRBD2. The V gene end was trimmed by 0 bases and the J gene end by 2 bases; junction bases not matched to a gene: 5. CDR3 length: 16 residues. The germline gives CDR1 SGHTS, CDR2 YDEGEE. The CDR3: CASSLVQTSGQETQYF. CDR3 bases: TGTGCCAGCAGCTTGGTCCAGACTAGCGGACAAGAGACCCAGTACTTC.

The CDR3 region is CASSQDRAGGETQYF. CDR3 coding DNA: TGTGCCAGCAGCCAAGATCGGGCAGGCGGGGAGACCCAGTACTTC. This chain connects TRBV3-1 (or the pseudogene TRBV3-2) to TRBJ2-5, with a possible D match to TRBD2 (5 bases). V lost 0 bases to trimming and J lost 5 bases, with 13 bases between them. Germline V gene data show CDR1 as LGHDT and CDR2 as YNNKEL (reference sequence). The CDR3 is 15 amino acids.

This clone was seen only once. This chain uses TRBV3-1 (or the pseudogene TRBV3-2) with TRBJ1-2; the match to TRBD1 covers 9 bases. The germline V gene has CDR1 LGHDT and CDR2 YNNKEL (reference sequence). V trimming: 1 base; J trimming: 5 bases; junction bases outside the gene matches: 2. The CDR3 runs 14 residues. This CDR3 reads CASSQGDRGYGYTF. CDR3 nucleotide sequence: TGTGCCAGCAGCCAAGGAGACAGGGGGTATGGCTACACCTTC.

This clone was observed a few times. The chain joins TRBV7-9 to TRBJ1-1; TRBD1 aligns across 9 bases. Germline V gene sequence: CDR1 SEHNR, CDR2 FQNEAQ (reference sequence). V dropped 5 bases and J dropped 1; count of bases not matched to a gene: 11. CDR3 length: 17 amino acids. The CDR3 nucleotides read TGTGCCAGCAGCCCAACAGGGGGCCCCGGGCGGAACACTGAAGCTTTCTTT. It specifies CASSPTGGPGRNTEAFF.

This rearrangement joins TRBV19 to TRBJ1-4; no clear D gene. The CDR3 is made up of 15 amino acids. Germline values: CDR1 LNHDA, CDR2 SQIVND (reference sequence). Trimming pared 4 bases from V and 0 bases from J, leaving 9 bases between. The CDR3 is CASSTQSATNEKLFF. For the CDR3, the DNA is TGTGCCAGTAGTACCCAGTCCGCAACTAATGAAAAACTGTTTTTT.

The chain employs TRBV11-2 and TRBJ1-6; D is unclear. Germline CDR1 SGHAT, CDR2 FQNNGV. Trimming left V 1 base short and J 0 bases short, with 10 bases between. CDR3 length: 17 amino acids. The CDR3 region is CASSLGGDRSYNSPLHF. CDR3 DNA: TGTGCCAGCAGCTTAGGAGGCGACCGCTCCTATAATTCACCCCTCCACTTT.